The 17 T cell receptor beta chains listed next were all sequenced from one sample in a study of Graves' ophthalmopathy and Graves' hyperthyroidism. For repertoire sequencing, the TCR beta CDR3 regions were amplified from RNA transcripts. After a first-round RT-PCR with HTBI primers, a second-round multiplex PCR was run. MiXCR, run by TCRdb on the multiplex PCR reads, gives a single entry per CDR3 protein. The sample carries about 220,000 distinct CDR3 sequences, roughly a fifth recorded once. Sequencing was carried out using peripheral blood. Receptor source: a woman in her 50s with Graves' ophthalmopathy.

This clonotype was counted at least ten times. CDR3 protein: CASSDFTEGGGNTIYF. The CDR3 nucleotides read TGTGCCAGCAGCGACTTCACAGAGGGCGGGGGAAACACCATATATTTT. V is TRBV2 and J is TRBJ1-3, with D uncertain. CDR3 length equals 16 residues. Germline V gives CDR1 SNHLY, CDR2 FYNNEI. Trimming pared 6 bases from V and 4 bases from J, leaving 19 bases between.

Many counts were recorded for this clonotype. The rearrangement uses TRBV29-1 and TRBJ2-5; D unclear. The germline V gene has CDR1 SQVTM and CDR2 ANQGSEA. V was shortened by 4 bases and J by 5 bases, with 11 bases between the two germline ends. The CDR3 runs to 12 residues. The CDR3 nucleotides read TGCAGCGTTGGAGGTACCAGCGAGACCCAGTACTTC. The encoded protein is CSVGGTSETQYF. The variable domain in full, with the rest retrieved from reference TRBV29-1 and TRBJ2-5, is SAVISQKPSRDICQRGTSLTIQCQVDSQVTMMFWYRQQPGQSLTLIATANQGSEATYESGFVIDKFPISRPNLTFSTLTVSNMSPEDSSIYLCSVGGTSETQYFGPGTRLLVL.

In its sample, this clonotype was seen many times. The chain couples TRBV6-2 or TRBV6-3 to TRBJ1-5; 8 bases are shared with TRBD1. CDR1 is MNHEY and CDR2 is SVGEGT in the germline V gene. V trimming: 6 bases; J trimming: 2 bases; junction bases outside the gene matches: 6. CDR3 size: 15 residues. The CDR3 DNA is TGTGCCAGCAGCCCGACAGGGGAAGGCAATCAGCCCCAGCATTTT. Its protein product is CASSPTGEGNQPQHF.

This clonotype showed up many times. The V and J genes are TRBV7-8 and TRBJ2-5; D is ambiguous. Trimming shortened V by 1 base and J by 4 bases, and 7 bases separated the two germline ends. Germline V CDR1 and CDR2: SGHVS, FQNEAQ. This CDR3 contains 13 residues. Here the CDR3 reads CASSLGQRETQYF. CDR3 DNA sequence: TGTGCCAGCAGCTTAGGCCAAAGAGAGACCCAGTACTTC.

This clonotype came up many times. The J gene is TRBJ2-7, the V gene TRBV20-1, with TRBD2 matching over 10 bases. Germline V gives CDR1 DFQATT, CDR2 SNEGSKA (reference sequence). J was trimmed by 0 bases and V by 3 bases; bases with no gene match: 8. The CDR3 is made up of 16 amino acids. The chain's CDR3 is CSASRGTSAYSYEQYF. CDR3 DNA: TGCAGTGCTAGTAGGGGGACTAGCGCCTACTCCTACGAGCAGTACTTC.

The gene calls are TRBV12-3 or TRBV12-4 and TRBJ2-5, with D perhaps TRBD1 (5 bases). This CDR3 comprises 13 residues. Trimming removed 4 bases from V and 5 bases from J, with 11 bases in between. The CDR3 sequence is CASSSRVHETQYF. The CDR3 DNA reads TGTGCCAGCAGTTCCAGGGTACACGAGACCCAGTACTTC.

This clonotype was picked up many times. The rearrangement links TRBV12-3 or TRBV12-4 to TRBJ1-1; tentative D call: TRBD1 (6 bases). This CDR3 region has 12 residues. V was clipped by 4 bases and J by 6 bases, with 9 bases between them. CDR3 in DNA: TGTGCCAGCAGTTCAGGGGTCTCTGAAGCTTTCTTT. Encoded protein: CASSSGVSEAFF.

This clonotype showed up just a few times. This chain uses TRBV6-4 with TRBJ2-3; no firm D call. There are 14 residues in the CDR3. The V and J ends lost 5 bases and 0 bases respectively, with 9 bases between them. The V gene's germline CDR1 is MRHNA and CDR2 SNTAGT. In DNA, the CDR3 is TGTGCCAGCAGTTCCGGAGCTAGCACAGATACGCAGTATTTT. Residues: CASSSGASTDTQYF.

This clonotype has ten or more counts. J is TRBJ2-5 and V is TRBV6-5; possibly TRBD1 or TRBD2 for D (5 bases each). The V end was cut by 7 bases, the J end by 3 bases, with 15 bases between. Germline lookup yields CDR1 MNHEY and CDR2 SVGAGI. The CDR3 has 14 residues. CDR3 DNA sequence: TGTGCCAGCAAAGTGGGACCAACGAAAGAGACCCAGTACTTC. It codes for CASKVGPTKETQYF.

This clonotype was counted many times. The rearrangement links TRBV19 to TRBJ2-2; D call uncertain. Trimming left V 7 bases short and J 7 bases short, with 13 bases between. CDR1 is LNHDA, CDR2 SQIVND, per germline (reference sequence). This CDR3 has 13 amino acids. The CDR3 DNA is TGTGCCAGTAAAGAGTTGGGGATCGGGGAGCTGTTTTTT. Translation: CASKELGIGELFF.

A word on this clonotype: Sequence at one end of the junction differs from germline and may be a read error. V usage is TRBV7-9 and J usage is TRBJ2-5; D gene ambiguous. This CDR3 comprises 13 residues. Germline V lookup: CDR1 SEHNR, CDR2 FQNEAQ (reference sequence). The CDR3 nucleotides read TGTGCCAGGAGCTTAAAGAGTGGAGAGACACAGTACTTC. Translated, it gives CARSLKSGETQYF.

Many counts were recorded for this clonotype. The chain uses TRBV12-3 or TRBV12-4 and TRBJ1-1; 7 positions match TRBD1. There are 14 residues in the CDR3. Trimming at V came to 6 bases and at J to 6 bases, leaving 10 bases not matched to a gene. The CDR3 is CASRPTGFRAEAFF. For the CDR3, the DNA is TGTGCCAGCAGGCCGACAGGGTTCAGGGCTGAAGCTTTCTTT.

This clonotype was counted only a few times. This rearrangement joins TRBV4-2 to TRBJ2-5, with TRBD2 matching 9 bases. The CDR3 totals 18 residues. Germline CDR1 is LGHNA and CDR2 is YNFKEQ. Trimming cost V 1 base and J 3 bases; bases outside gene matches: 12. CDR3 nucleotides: TGTGCCAGCAGCCAAGGGGTAAAGCTAGCGGGGAGGGAAGAGACCCAGTACTTC. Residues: CASSQGVKLAGREETQYF.

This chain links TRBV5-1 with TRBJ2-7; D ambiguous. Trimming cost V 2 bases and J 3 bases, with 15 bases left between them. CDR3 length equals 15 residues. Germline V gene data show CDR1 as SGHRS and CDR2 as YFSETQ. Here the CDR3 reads CASSFGSVGGYEQYF. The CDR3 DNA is TGCGCCAGCAGCTTTGGTTCTGTCGGTGGCTACGAGCAGTACTTC.

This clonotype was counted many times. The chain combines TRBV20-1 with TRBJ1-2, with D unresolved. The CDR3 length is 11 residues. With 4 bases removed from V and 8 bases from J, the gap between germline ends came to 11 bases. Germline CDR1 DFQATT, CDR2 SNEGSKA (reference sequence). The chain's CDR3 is CSATGLGGYTF. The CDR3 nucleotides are TGCAGTGCTACCGGGTTGGGCGGCTACACCTTC.

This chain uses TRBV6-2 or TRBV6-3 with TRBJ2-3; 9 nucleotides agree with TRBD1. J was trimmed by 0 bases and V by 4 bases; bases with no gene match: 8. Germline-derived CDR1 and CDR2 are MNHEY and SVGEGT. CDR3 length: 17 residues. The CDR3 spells CASSFRRGTGSTDTQYF. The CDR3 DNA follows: TGTGCCAGCAGTTTCCGGCGGGGGACAGGGAGCACAGATACGCAGTATTTT.

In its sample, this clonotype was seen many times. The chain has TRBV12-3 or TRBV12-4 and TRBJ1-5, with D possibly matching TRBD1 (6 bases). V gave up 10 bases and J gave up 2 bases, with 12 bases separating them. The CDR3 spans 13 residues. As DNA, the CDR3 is TGTGCCACCGGCAGGACAGGCAATCAGCCCCAGCATTTT. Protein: CATGRTGNQPQHF.